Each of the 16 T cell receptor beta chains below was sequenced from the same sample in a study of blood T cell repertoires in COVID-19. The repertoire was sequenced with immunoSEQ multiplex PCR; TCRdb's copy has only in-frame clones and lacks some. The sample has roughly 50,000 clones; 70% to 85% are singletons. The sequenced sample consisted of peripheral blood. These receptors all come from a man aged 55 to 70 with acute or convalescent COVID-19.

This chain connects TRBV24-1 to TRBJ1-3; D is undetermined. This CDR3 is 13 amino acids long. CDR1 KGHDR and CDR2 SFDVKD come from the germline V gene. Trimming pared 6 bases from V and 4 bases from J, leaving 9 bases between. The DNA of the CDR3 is TGTGCCACCAGTACAGTATCAGGAAACACCATATATTTT. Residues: CATSTVSGNTIYF.

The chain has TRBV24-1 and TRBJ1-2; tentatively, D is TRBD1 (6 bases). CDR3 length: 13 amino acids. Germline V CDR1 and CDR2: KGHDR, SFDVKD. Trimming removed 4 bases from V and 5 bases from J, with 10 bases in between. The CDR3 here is CATSEPDSYGYTF. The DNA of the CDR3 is TGTGCCACCAGTGAACCGGACAGTTATGGCTACACCTTC.

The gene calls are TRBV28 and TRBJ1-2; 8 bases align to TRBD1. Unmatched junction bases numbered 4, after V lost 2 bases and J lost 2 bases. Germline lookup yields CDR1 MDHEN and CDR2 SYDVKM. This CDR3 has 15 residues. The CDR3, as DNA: TGTGCCAGCAGTTTACCCGGACAGGGAAACTATGGCTACACCTTC. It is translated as CASSLPGQGNYGYTF.

The CDR3 is CASSEEGARQPQHF. The CDR3 region has the DNA TGTGCCAGCAGTGAAGAGGGGGCAAGGCAGCCCCAGCATTTT. This rearrangement joins TRBV2 to TRBJ1-5, with 7 bases fitting TRBD1. V shed 1 base, J shed 7 bases, and the junction held 4 bases outside the gene matches. The CDR3 length is 14 residues. Germline-derived CDR1 and CDR2 are SNHLY and FYNNEI.

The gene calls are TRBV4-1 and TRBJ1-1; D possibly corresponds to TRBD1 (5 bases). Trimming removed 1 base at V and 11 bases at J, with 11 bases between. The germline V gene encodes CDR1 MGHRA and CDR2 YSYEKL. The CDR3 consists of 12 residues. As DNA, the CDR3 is TGCGCCAGCAGCCAAGGGGGCCCAGCGGCTTTCTTT. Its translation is CASSQGGPAAFF.

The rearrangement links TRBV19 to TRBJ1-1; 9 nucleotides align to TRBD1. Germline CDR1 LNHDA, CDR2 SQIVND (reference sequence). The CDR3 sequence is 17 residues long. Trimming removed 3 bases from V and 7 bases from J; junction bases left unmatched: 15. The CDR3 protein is CASSITPDRGRGSEAFF. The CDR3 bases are TGTGCCAGTAGTATTACCCCGGACAGGGGTCGCGGCAGTGAAGCTTTCTTT. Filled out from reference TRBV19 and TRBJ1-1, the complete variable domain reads DGGITQSPKYLFRKEGQNVTLSCEQNLNHDAMYWYRQDPGQGLRLIYYSQIVNDFQKGDIAEGYSVSREKKESFPLTVTSAQKNPTAFYLCASSITPDRGRGSEAFFGQGTRLTVV.

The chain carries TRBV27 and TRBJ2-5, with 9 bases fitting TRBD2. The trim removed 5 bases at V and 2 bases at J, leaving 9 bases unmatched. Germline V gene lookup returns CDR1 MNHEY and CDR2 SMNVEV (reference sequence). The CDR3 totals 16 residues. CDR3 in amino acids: CASSRYSGSLQETQYF. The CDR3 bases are TGTGCCAGCAGTCGCTATAGCGGGAGTCTGCAAGAGACCCAGTACTTC.

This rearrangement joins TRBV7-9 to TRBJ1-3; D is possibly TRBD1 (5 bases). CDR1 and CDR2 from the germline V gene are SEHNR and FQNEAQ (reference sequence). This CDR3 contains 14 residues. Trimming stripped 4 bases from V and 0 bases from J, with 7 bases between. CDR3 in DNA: TGTGCCAGCAGCTCCGACAGCTCTGGAAACACCATATATTTT. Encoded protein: CASSSDSSGNTIYF.

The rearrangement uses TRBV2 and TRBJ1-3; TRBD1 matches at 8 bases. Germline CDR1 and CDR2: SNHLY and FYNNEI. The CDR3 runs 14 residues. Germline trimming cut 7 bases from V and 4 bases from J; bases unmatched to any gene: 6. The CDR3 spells CASNSGGSGNTIYF. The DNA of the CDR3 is TGTGCCAGCAACTCAGGGGGCTCAGGAAACACCATATATTTT.

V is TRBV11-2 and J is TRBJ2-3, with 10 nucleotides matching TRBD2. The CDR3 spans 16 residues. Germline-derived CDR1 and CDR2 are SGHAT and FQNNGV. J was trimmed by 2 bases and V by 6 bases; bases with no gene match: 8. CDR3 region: CASRSAGTSATDTQYF. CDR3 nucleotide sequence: TGTGCCAGCAGGAGTGCCGGGACTAGCGCCACAGATACGCAGTATTTT.

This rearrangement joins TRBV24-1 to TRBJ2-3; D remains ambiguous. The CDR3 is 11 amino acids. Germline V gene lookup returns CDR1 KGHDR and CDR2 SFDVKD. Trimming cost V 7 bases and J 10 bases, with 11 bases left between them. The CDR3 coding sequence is TGTGCCACCAGAGCCTCGATGGCGCAGTATTTT. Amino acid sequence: CATRASMAQYF.

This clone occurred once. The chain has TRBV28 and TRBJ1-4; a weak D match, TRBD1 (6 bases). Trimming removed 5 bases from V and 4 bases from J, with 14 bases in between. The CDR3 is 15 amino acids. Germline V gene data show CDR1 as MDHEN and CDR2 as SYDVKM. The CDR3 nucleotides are TGTGCCAGCAGTGGGGCGGACAGAAGTAATGAAAAACTGTTTTTT. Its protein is CASSGADRSNEKLFF.

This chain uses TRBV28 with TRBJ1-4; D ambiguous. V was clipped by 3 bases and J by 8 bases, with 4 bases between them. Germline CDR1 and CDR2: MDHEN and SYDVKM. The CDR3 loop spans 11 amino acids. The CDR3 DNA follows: TGTGCCAGCAGTTTTAAAGAAAAACTGTTTTTT. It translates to CASSFKEKLFF.

This chain's CDR3 is CASSPAGRGEQYF. The CDR3 DNA is TGTGCCAGCAGTCCAGCGGGAAGGGGCGAGCAGTACTTC. V is TRBV27 and J is TRBJ2-7, with TRBD2 matching over 7 bases. Looked up from germline, CDR1 is MNHEY and CDR2 is SMNVEV (reference sequence). V was pared by 5 bases and J by 6 bases, with 7 bases of the junction left unmatched. The CDR3 runs to 13 residues.

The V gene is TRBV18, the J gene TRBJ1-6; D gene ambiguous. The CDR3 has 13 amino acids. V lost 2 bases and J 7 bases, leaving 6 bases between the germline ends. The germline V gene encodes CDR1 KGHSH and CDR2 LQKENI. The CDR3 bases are TGTGCCAGCTCACCAACTGAAAATTCACCCCTCCACTTT. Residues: CASSPTENSPLHF.

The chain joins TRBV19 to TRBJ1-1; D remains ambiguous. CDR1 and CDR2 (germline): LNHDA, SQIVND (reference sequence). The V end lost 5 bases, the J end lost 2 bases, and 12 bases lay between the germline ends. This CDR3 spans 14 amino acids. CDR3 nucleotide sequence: TGTGCCAGTAGTCTTCCGCTATTAAACACTGAAGCTTTCTTT. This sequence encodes CASSLPLLNTEAFF.